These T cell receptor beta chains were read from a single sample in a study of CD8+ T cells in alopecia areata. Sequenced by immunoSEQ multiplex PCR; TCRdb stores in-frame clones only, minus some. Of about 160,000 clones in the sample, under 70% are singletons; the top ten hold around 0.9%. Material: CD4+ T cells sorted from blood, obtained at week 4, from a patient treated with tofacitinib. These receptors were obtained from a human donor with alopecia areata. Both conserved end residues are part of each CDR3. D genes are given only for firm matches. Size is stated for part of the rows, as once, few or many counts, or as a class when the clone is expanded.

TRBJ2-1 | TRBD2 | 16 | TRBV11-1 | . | CASSLARSGGAYEQFF | TGTGCCAGCAGCTTAGCGCGTAGCGGGGGGGCCTATGAGCAGTTCTTC
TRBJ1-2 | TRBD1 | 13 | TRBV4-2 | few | CASSSRDRGDYTF | TGTGCCAGCAGCTCCCGGGACAGGGGTGACTACACCTTC
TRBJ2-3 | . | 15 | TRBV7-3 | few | CASSLSSHHTDTQYF | TGTGCCAGCAGCTTAAGTTCCCACCACACAGATACGCAGTATTTT
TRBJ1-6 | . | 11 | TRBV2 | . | CASTRNSPLHF | TGTGCCAGCACGAGAAATTCACCCCTCCACTTT
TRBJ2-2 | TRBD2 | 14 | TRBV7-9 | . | CASSLLAGTGELFF | TGTGCCAGCAGCCTTCTAGCGGGCACCGGGGAGCTGTTTTTT
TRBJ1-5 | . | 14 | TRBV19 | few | CASSIVAGNQPQHF | TGTGCCAGTAGTATAGTTGCGGGTAATCAGCCCCAGCATTTT
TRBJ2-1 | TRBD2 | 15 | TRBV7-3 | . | CASSLLAGSYNEQFF | TGTGCCAGCAGCCTACTAGCGGGCTCCTACAATGAGCAGTTCTTC
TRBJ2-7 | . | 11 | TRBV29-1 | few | CSAMGGSEQYF | TGCAGCGCCATGGGCGGCAGCGAGCAGTACTTC
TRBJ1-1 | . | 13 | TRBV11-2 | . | CASSPTQFTEAFF | TGTGCCAGCAGCCCGACTCAGTTCACTGAAGCTTTCTTT
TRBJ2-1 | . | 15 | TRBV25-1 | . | CASSEYGTGDDEQFF | TGTGCCAGCAGTGAATATGGAACAGGCGATGACGAGCAGTTCTTC
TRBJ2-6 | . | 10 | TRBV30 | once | CASGANVLTF | TGTGCCTCTGGGGCCAACGTCCTGACTTTC
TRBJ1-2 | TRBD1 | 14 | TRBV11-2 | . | CASSWDRGRYGYTF | TGTGCCAGCAGCTGGGACAGGGGGAGGTATGGCTACACCTTC
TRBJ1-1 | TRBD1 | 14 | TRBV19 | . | CASSRGQPNTEAFF | TGTGCCAGTAGTAGGGGACAGCCGAACACTGAAGCTTTCTTT
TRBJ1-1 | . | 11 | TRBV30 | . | CAWSTGPQAFF | TGTGCCTGGAGCACGGGGCCTCAAGCTTTCTTT
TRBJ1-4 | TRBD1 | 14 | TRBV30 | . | CAWSVGQGVRELFF | TGTGCCTGGAGTGTGGGACAGGGGGTTCGGGAACTGTTTTTT
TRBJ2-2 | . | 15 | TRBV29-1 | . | CSVGGGTTNTGELFF | TGCAGCGTTGGGGGAGGGACAACGAACACCGGGGAGCTGTTTTTT
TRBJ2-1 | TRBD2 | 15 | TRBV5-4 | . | CASSLGQRGANEQFF | TGTGCCAGCAGCTTGGGCCAGCGGGGGGCCAATGAGCAGTTCTTC
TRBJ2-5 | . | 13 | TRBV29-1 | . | CSVRFGGQETQYF | TGCAGCGTGAGGTTCGGGGGTCAAGAGACCCAGTACTTC
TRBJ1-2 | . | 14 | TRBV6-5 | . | CASSYAQVNYGYTF | TGTGCCAGCAGTTACGCGCAGGTTAACTATGGCTACACCTTC
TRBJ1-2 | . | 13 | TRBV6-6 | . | CASSYDRLYGYTF | TGTGCCAGCAGTTACGACAGGCTCTATGGCTACACCTTC
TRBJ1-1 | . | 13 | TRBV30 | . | CAWSVGRNTEAFF | TGTGCCTGGAGTGTCGGACGTAACACTGAAGCTTTCTTT
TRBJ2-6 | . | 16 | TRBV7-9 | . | CASSSGSSSGANVLTF | TGTGCCAGCAGCTCGGGGTCGAGCTCTGGGGCCAACGTCCTGACTTTC
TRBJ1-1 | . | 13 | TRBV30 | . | CAWSVGGFTEAFF | TGTGCCTGGAGTGTGGGCGGGTTCACTGAAGCTTTCTTT
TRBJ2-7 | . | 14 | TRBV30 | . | CAWSVWQGAHEQYF | TGTGCCTGGAGTGTATGGCAGGGAGCCCACGAGCAGTACTTC